Below are 5 T cell receptor beta chains sequenced from a single sample in a study of siplizumab effects on memory and regulatory T cells. Using immunoSEQ multiplex PCR, the repertoire was profiled, and TCRdb retains in-frame clones only, with some absent. The data show approximately 100,000 clones, 93% seen once. Specimen: non-Treg CD4+ T cells sorted from blood. The receptors originated from a human donor in good health.

CDR3 DNA sequence: TGCAGTGCTACAGAAGACATATCCTACACCTTC. It encodes CSATEDISYTF. The chain couples TRBV20-1 to TRBJ1-2, with no clear D. Germline V gene sequence: CDR1 DFQATT, CDR2 SNEGSKA (reference sequence). Trimming removed 4 bases from V and 10 bases from J, with 13 bases in between. The CDR3 sequence is 11 residues long.

V usage is TRBV5-1 and J usage is TRBJ2-6, with unresolved D. Trimming stripped 0 bases from V and 2 bases from J, with 6 bases between. The germline V gene has CDR1 SGHRS and CDR2 YFSETQ. CDR3 length: 15 amino acids. The CDR3: CASSLGHAGANVLTF. The CDR3 coding sequence is TGCGCCAGCAGCTTGGGGCATGCTGGGGCCAACGTCCTGACTTTC.

The rearrangement links TRBV5-6 to TRBJ1-4, with 8 bases matching TRBD1. V lost 5 bases, J lost 11 bases, and 11 bases stayed unmatched. Germline assignment: CDR1 SGHDT and CDR2 YYEEEE. This CDR3 has 14 residues. The CDR3 nucleotides read TGTGCCAGCAGTCGAACCGGACAGGGAGGGAAACTGTTTTTT. It codes for CASSRTGQGGKLFF.

The CDR3 loop is CASSVRPGGLNTEAFF. In nucleotides, the CDR3 is TGTGCCAGCAGCGTAAGGCCAGGGGGCTTGAACACTGAAGCTTTCTTT. The V call is TRBV9, the J call TRBJ1-1, with TRBD1 identical over 8 bases. Germline CDR1 is SGDLS and CDR2 is YYNGEE. The CDR3 contains 16 residues. V lost 1 base and J lost 0; bases outside the gene matches: 5.

The V call is TRBV6-4, the J call TRBJ1-6, with 8 bases identical to TRBD1. Trimming cost V 6 bases and J 7 bases; bases outside gene matches: 2. The CDR3 has 13 amino acids. Germline loops: CDR1 MRHNA, CDR2 SNTAGT. This chain's CDR3 is CASRDRVNSPLHF. CDR3 bases: TGTGCCAGCAGGGACAGGGTCAATTCACCCCTCCACTTT.